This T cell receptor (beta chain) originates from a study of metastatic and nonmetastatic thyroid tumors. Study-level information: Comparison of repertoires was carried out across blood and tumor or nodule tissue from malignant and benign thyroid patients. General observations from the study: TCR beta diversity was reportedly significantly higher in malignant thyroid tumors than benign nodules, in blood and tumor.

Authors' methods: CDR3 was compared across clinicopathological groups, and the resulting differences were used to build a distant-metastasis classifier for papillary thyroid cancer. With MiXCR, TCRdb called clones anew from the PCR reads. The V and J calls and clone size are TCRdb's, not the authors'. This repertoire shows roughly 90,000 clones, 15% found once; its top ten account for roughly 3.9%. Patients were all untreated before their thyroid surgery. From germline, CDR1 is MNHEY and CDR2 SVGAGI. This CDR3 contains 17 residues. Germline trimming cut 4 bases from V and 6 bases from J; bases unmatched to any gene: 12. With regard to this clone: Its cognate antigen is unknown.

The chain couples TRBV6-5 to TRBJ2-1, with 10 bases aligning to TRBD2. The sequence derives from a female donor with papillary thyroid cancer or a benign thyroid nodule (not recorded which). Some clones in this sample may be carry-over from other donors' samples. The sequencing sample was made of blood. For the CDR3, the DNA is TGTGCCAGCAGTTCCGGACTAGCGGTGGGGACGGTCAATGAGCAGTTCTTC. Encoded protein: CASSSGLAVGTVNEQFF.